This T cell receptor (beta chain) was identified in a study of cytomegalovirus exposure and HLA in healthy donors. 60 Vbeta and 13 Jbeta primers were used in PCR. Clones were sequenced by immunoSEQ multiplex PCR, and TCRdb holds only the in-frame ones, with some missing. The sample yields about 160,000 clones, more than 70% seen once. This clone was seen a few times. V dropped 3 bases and J dropped 6; count of bases not matched to a gene: 8. CDR3 length: 15 residues. The germline V gene encodes CDR1 LNHDA and CDR2 SQIVND (reference sequence). This clonotype was obtained from a male donor in good health and CMV-seropositive. This rearrangement joins TRBV19 to TRBJ1-5; 7 bases map to TRBD1. The sample consisted of PBMCs. The CDR3 bases are TGTGCCAGTAGTATGGCCTACAGGGGTCGTCAGCCCCAGCATTTT. Its protein product is CASSMAYRGRQPQHF. Together with reference TRBV19 and TRBJ1-5, the CDR3 gives the full variable domain: DGGITQSPKYLFRKEGQNVTLSCEQNLNHDAMYWYRQDPGQGLRLIYYSQIVNDFQKGDIAEGYSVSREKKESFPLTVTSAQKNPTAFYLCASSMAYRGRQPQHFGDGTRLSIL.